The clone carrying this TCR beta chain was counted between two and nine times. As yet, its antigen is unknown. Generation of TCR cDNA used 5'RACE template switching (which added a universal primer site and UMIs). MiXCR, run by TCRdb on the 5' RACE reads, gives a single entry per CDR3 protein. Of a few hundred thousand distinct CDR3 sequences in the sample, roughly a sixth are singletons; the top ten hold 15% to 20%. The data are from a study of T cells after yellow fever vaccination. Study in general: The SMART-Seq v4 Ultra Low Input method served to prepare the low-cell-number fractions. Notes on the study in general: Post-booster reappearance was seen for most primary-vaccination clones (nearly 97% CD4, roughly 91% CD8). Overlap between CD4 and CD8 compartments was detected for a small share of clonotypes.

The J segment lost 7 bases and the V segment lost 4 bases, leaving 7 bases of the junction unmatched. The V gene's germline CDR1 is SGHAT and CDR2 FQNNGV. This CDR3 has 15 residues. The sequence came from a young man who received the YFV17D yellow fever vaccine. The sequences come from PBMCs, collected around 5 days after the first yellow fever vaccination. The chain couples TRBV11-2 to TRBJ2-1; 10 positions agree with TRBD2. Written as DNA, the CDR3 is TGTGCCAGCAGCTACAGCGGGGGGGGTGGTAATGAGCAGTTCTTC. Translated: CASSYSGGGGNEQFF.